Below are 22 T cell receptor beta chains sequenced from a single sample in a study of T cell responses to AZD1222 COVID-19 vaccine. Sequenced by immunoSEQ multiplex PCR; TCRdb stores in-frame clones only, minus some. The sample records some 110,000 clones, 80% to 85% being singletons. The sequencing here drew on peripheral blood, taken on day 0 of AZD1222 vaccination. The receptors come from an adult in good health.

The chain combines TRBV18 with TRBJ1-2; D uncertain. Germline V gives CDR1 KGHSH, CDR2 LQKENI. The CDR3 runs to 18 residues. The V gene lost 3 bases and the J gene lost 4 bases, with 24 bases spanning the gap. In DNA form, the CDR3 reads TGTGCCAGCTCACCCCCTTTCTCAAGGGCTCCGGGGAGCTATGGCTACACCTTC. Protein sequence: CASSPPFSRAPGSYGYTF.

The J gene is TRBJ1-6, the V gene TRBV28, with D tentatively TRBD1 (6 bases). Trimming cost V 3 bases and J 9 bases, with 15 bases left between them. Germline V gives CDR1 MDHEN, CDR2 SYDVKM. The CDR3 length is 15 residues. The CDR3 nucleotides are TGTGCCAGCAGTTTTTCCTGGGGGCAAGGTTCACCCCTCCACTTT. This translates into CASSFSWGQGSPLHF.

The J gene is TRBJ1-2, the V gene TRBV28; D possibly corresponds to TRBD1 (6 bases). Trimming removed 5 bases at V and 8 bases at J, with 15 bases between. The CDR3 is 13 residues long. Germline V CDR1 and CDR2: MDHEN, SYDVKM. The CDR3 DNA reads as TGTGCCAGCAGTCTCGAACAGGGTCGCGGCTACACCTTC. Protein sequence: CASSLEQGRGYTF.

This clone is a singleton in its sample. The V gene is TRBV6-5, the J gene TRBJ1-5, with a weak D call TRBD1 (5 bases). This CDR3 contains 13 residues. Trimming took off 3 bases at V and 6 bases at J, with 9 bases between the two ends. Germline CDR1 reads MNHEY; CDR2 reads SVGAGI. The CDR3 nucleotides read TGTGCCAGCAGTTATCGAGGGGCTCAGCCCCAGCATTTT. Amino acids: CASSYRGAQPQHF.

This clone was counted between two and nine times. The rearrangement links TRBV28 to TRBJ1-2; D is uncertain. The CDR3 totals 13 residues. Trimming pared 4 bases from V and 0 bases from J, leaving 6 bases between. Germline assignment: CDR1 MDHEN and CDR2 SYDVKM. The CDR3 region has the DNA TGTGCCAGCAGTTCGGGGACTAACTATGGCTACACCTTC. It codes for CASSSGTNYGYTF.

The chain carries TRBV4-1 and TRBJ2-3, with TRBD2 identical over 8 bases. Germline assignment: CDR1 MGHRA and CDR2 YSYEKL. The CDR3 spans 19 residues. V gave up 0 bases and J gave up 0 bases; unmatched junction bases: 11. The CDR3 nucleotides are TGCGCCAGCAGCCAAGATTTTAGCGGGATGGACCTAAGCACAGATACGCAGTATTTT. Translating gives CASSQDFSGMDLSTDTQYF.

This chain joins TRBV5-4 and TRBJ1-6; D is ambiguous. Trimming pared 0 bases from V and 8 bases from J, leaving 12 bases between. Per germline, CDR1 SGHNT and CDR2 YYREEE (reference sequence). This CDR3 is built from 15 residues. Written as DNA, the CDR3 is TGTGCCAGCAGCTTGGAGGGCGGGCGTTATTCACCCCTCCACTTT. As protein: CASSLEGGRYSPLHF. Supplemented by reference TRBV5-4 and TRBJ1-6, the full variable domain reads ETGVTQSPTHLIKTRGQQVTLRCSSQSGHNTVSWYQQALGQGPQFIFQYYREEENGRGNFPPRFSGLQFPNYSSELNVNALELDDSALYLCASSLEGGRYSPLHFGNGTRLTVT.

The gene calls are TRBV5-6 and TRBJ1-6; the D gene is possibly TRBD1 (5 bases). CDR3 size: 15 residues. Germline values: CDR1 SGHDT, CDR2 YYEEEE. The V end was cut by 5 bases, the J end by 7 bases, with 16 bases between. CDR3 DNA: TGTGCCAGCAGTCGTCATGATTGGGGCAATTCACCCCTCCACTTT. Amino acids: CASSRHDWGNSPLHF.

The chain joins TRBV9 to TRBJ2-7; 9 bases agree with TRBD1. The CDR3 extends over 16 amino acids. Germline CDR1 reads SGDLS; CDR2 reads YYNGEE. Trimming at V came to 0 bases and at J to 1 base, leaving 5 bases not matched to a gene. CDR3 coding DNA: TGTGCCAGCAGCGTAGGAACAGGGGGCCTATCCTACGAGCAGTACTTC. Amino acid sequence: CASSVGTGGLSYEQYF.

About this clone: The junction and the germline gene differ at one end; a read error may be behind it. The chain links TRBV6-5 to TRBJ1-3, with D hard to call. CDR3 length: 15 residues. Germline CDR1 MNHEY, CDR2 SVGAGI. In nucleotides, the CDR3 is TGTGCCAGCAGCTACTCGGCGGGCTCTGGAAACACCATATATTTT. Protein product: CASSYSAGSGNTIYF.

The CDR3 DNA reads as TGTGCCAGCAGCTGGGGGATGGGACACGCCACCGGGGAGCTGTTTTTT. This sequence encodes CASSWGMGHATGELFF. The rearrangement uses TRBV5-5 and TRBJ2-2; possibly TRBD1 for D (6 bases). This CDR3 comprises 16 residues. V lost 3 bases, J lost 4 bases, and 16 bases lay in between. From germline, CDR1 is SGHKS and CDR2 YYEKEE (reference sequence).

J is TRBJ2-5 and V is TRBV15; D gene uncertain. There are 13 residues in the CDR3. Germline CDR1 and CDR2: LNHNV and YYDKDF (reference sequence). V lost 0 bases and J 3 bases, leaving 5 bases between the germline ends. Written as DNA, the CDR3 is TGTGCCACCAGCAGAGATGGAGAAGAGACCCAGTACTTC. This gives the protein CATSRDGEETQYF.

A few counts support this clone. The rearrangement uses TRBV19 and TRBJ2-1, with D unresolved. V was shortened by 10 bases and J by 5 bases, with 15 bases between the two germline ends. The germline V gene has CDR1 LNHDA and CDR2 SQIVND (reference sequence). This CDR3 has 13 amino acids. CDR3 in amino acids: CATLSSRHNEQFF. DNA of the CDR3: TGTGCCACCCTTTCCAGCCGCCACAATGAGCAGTTCTTC. Looking up the rest from reference TRBV19 and TRBJ2-1 gives the full variable domain: DGGITQSPKYLFRKEGQNVTLSCEQNLNHDAMYWYRQDPGQGLRLIYYSQIVNDFQKGDIAEGYSVSREKKESFPLTVTSAQKNPTAFYLCATLSSRHNEQFFGPGTRLTVL.

This clone came up once. This rearrangement joins TRBV12-5 to TRBJ1-1; unclear D gene. Germline V CDR1 and CDR2: LGHNT, FRNRAP. Trimming stripped 1 base from V and 5 bases from J, with 11 bases between. CDR3 length: 14 amino acids. This chain's CDR3 is CASGLGAGGTEAFF. CDR3 coding DNA: TGTGCTAGTGGTTTGGGAGCGGGTGGAACTGAAGCTTTCTTT.

This chain connects TRBV6-5 to TRBJ1-1; D remains unclear. Trimming cost V 5 bases and J 1 base, with 11 bases left between them. The germline CDR1 and CDR2 sequences are MNHEY and SVGAGI. This CDR3 spans 14 amino acids. CDR3: CASSPPGRNTEAFF. CDR3 bases: TGTGCCAGCAGTCCCCCAGGACGGAACACTGAAGCTTTCTTT.

V and J are TRBV19 and TRBJ2-3; 11 nucleotides align to TRBD2. The CDR3 is 23 residues long. Germline values: CDR1 LNHDA, CDR2 SQIVND (reference sequence). With 6 bases clipped from V and 0 bases from J, the junction kept 26 bases outside the gene matches. Written as DNA, the CDR3 is TGTGCCAGTAGCGGGAGCTTTGGGGATCCTTTGGGGATAGCGGGGGGGAGCACAGATACGCAGTATTTT. Protein sequence: CASSGSFGDPLGIAGGSTDTQYF.

The chain is built from TRBV28 and TRBJ1-6, with D maybe TRBD1 (5 bases). This CDR3 has 15 residues. V shed 6 bases and J shed 8 bases, with 17 bases lying between them. Germline V gene sequence: CDR1 MDHEN, CDR2 SYDVKM. The CDR3 here is CASSSPGTRHSPLHF. The CDR3 bases are TGTGCCAGCAGCTCTCCCGGGACCCGGCATTCACCCCTCCACTTT.

This chain connects TRBV7-2 to TRBJ2-7, with a possible D match to TRBD1 (6 bases). The CDR3 contains 15 residues. V lost 2 bases to trimming and J lost 3 bases, with 14 bases between them. From germline, CDR1 is SGHTA and CDR2 FQGNSA. The CDR3 sequence: CASSLFGGAFYEQYF. DNA for the CDR3: TGTGCCAGCAGCTTATTTGGGGGCGCGTTCTACGAGCAGTACTTC.

Turning to this clone: This same CDR3 is encoded by further DNA sequences in the sample. The J gene is TRBJ2-7, the V gene TRBV2; D call uncertain. Germline V gene lookup returns CDR1 SNHLY and CDR2 FYNNEI. The V gene lost 3 bases and the J gene lost 4 bases, with 4 bases spanning the gap. This CDR3 spans 11 amino acids. As DNA, the CDR3 is TGTGCCAGCAGTGAGGCTTACGAGCAGTACTTC. Translating it yields CASSEAYEQYF.

This chain links TRBV5-1 with TRBJ1-4; 9 bases align to TRBD1. The CDR3 totals 15 residues. CDR1 SGHRS and CDR2 YFSETQ come from the germline V gene. V was clipped by 0 bases and J by 5 bases; unmatched bases: 2. CDR3 in amino acids: CASSLGDRENEKLFF. In DNA form, the CDR3 reads TGCGCCAGCAGCTTGGGGGACAGGGAGAATGAAAAACTGTTTTTT.

This clone appeared a few times. The genes are TRBV29-1 and TRBJ2-3; 9 nucleotides line up with TRBD2. The CDR3 has 13 amino acids. Per germline, CDR1 SQVTM and CDR2 ANQGSEA. V lost 2 bases, J lost 4 bases, and 1 base stayed unmatched. Written as DNA, the CDR3 is TGCAGCGTTGAACTAGCGGGATCAGATACGCAGTATTTT. It translates to CSVELAGSDTQYF.

This clone has just a few counts. The rearrangement links TRBV15 to TRBJ2-5; 11 bases fit TRBD2. V gave up 0 bases and J gave up 0 bases; unmatched junction bases: 0. There are 16 residues in the CDR3. The germline CDR1 and CDR2 sequences are LNHNV and YYDKDF (reference sequence). CDR3 in DNA: TGTGCCACCAGCAGAGAACTAGCGGGGGACCAAGAGACCCAGTACTTC. Its protein product is CATSRELAGDQETQYF.